The 3 T cell receptor beta chains given below trace back to one sample, sequenced in a study of Graves' ophthalmopathy and Graves' hyperthyroidism. Scientists amplified the TCR beta CDR3 regions from RNA transcripts. The first round was an RT-PCR with HTBI primers, and the second round was a multiplex PCR. TCRdb analysed the multiplex PCR reads with MiXCR anew, one entry per CDR3 protein. The sample lists 300,000 or so distinct CDR3 sequences, under 20% occurring once. Sequencing used peripheral blood. Receptor source: an adult man with Graves' ophthalmopathy.

This clonotype was counted between two and nine times. Since a much larger clone is just one base distant, this may be a read error. The rearrangement joins TRBV20-1 to TRBJ2-7, with D maybe TRBD1 (6 bases). The V gene's germline CDR1 is DFQATT and CDR2 SNEGSKA (reference sequence). The CDR3 loop spans 12 amino acids. The CDR3 loop reads CSGGRGDYEQHF. The CDR3 DNA sequence: TGCAGTGGGGGCAGGGGCGACTACGAGCAGCACTTC.

Ten or more counts support this clonotype. This chain uses TRBV12-3 or TRBV12-4 with TRBJ2-5; 8 bases are shared with TRBD1. This CDR3 contains 15 residues. The trim removed 6 bases at V and 1 base at J, leaving 7 bases unmatched. CDR3 sequence (DNA): TGTGCCAGCAGACTGGACAGGGATCCCCAAGAGACCCAGTACTTC. Translated: CASRLDRDPQETQYF.

This clonotype was observed at least ten times. V gene TRBV6-5 combines with J gene TRBJ1-6; 9 positions agree with TRBD1. CDR1 and CDR2 (germline): MNHEY, SVGAGI. V dropped 4 bases and J dropped 10; count of bases not matched to a gene: 14. CDR3 size: 17 residues. CDR3 region: CASSFNGDRVRGSPLHF. In nucleotides, the CDR3 is TGTGCCAGCAGTTTCAACGGGGACAGGGTGAGAGGATCACCCCTCCACTTT.